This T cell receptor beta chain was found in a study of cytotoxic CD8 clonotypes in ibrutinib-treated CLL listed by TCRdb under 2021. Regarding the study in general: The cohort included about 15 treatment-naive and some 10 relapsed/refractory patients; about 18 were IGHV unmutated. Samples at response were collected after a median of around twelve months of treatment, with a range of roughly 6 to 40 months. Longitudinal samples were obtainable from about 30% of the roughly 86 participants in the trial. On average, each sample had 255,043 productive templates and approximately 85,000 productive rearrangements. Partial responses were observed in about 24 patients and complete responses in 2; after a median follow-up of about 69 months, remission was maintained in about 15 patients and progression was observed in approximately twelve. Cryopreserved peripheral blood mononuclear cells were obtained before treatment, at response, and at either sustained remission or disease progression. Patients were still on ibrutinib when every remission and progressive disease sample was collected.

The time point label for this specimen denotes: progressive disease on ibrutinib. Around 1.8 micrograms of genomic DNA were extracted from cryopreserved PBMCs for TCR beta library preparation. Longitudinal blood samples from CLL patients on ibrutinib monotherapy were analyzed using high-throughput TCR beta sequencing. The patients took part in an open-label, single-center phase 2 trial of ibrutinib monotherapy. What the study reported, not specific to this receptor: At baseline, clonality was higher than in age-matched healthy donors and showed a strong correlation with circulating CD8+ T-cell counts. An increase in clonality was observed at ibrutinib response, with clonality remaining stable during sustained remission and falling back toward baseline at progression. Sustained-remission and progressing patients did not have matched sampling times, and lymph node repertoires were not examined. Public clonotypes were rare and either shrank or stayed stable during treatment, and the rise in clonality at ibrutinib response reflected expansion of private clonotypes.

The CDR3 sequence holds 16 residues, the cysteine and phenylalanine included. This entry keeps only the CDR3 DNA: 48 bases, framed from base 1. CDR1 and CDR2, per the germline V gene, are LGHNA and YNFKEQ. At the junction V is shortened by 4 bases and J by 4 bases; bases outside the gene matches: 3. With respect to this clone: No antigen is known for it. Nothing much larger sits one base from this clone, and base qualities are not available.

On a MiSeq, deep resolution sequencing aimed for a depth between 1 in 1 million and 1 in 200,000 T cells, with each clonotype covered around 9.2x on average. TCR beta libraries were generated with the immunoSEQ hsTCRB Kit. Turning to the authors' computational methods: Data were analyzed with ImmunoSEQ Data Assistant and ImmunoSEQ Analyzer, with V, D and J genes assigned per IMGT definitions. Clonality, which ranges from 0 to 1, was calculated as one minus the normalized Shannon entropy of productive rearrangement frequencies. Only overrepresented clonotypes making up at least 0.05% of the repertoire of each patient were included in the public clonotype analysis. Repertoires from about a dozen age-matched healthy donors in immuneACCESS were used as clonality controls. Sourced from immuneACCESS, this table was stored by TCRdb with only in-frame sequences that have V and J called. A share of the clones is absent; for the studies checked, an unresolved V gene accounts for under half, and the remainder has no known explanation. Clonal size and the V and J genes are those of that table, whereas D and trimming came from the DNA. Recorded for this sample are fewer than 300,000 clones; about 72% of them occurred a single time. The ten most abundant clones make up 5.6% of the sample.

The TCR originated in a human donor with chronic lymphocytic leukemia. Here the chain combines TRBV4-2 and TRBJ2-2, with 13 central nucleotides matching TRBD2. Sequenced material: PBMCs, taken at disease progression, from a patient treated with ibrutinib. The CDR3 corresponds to CASSPRTSGGTGELFF. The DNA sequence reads TGTGCCAGCAGCCCCAGGACTAGCGGGGGCACCGGGGAGCTGTTTTTT.